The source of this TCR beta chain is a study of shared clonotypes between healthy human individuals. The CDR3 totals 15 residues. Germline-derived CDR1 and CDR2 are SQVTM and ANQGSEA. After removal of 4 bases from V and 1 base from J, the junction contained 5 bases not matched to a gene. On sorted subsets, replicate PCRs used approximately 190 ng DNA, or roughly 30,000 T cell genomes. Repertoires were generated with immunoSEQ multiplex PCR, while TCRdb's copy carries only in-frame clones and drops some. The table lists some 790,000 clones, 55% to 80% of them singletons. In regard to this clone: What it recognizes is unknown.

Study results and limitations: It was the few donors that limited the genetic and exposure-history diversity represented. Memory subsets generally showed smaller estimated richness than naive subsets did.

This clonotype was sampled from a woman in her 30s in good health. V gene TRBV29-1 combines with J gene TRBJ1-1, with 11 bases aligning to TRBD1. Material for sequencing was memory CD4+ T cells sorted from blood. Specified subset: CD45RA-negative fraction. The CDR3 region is CSVVRTGGWNTEAFF. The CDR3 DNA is TGCAGCGTTGTAAGGACAGGGGGCTGGAACACTGAAGCTTTCTTT.